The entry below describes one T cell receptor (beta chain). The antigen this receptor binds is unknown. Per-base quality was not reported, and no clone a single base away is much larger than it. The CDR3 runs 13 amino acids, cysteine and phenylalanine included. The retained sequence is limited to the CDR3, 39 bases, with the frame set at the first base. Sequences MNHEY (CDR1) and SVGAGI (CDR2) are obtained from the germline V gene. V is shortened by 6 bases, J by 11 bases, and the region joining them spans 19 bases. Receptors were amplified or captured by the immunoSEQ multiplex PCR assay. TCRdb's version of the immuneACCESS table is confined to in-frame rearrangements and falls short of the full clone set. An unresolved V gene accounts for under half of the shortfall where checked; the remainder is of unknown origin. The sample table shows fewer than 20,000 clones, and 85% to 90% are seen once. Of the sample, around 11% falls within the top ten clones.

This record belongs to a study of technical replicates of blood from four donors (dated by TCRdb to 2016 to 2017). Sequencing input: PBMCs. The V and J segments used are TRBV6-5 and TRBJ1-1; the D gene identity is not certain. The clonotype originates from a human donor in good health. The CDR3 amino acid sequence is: CASSTGGPLTAFF. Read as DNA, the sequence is TGTGCCAGCAGCACCGGAGGACCCCTGACCGCTTTCTTT.